The clone carrying this T cell receptor (beta chain) was counted many times. The antigen is unknown. This entry comes from a study of blood T cells in healthy people across ages. Points from the study as a whole: Diversity was higher, and naive CD4+ cells more numerous, in long-lived donors than in aged donors.

Using a J-beta primer mix together with a sample-barcoded 5' primer, a second PCR was run for roughly 6 to 11 cycles. Each sample provided no less than 2.5 million CDR3-containing paired-end reads. One entry per CDR3 protein results from TCRdb running MiXCR on the 5' RACE reads. This sample has hundreds of thousands of distinct CDR3 sequences, with 29% found just once. The CDR3 extends over 16 amino acids. Deletions cut 1 base from V and 0 bases from J, with 10 bases between. Germline V gene lookup returns CDR1 MNHEY and CDR2 SVGEGT. The clonotype originates from a woman at least 80 years old in good health. Sequenced input: blood. J is TRBJ2-1 and V is TRBV6-2 or TRBV6-3; D gene uncertain. The CDR3 sequence is CASSYYLVRSYNEQFF. Here the CDR3 DNA reads TGTGCCAGCAGTTACTACTTAGTCCGCTCCTACAATGAGCAGTTCTTC.